This TCR beta chain was captured by sequencing in a study of shared clonotypes between healthy human individuals. For the study at large: Donors had three CD4 naive, three CD4 memory, two CD8 naive and one CD8 memory plate apiece. Study-level points and caveats: It was the few donors that limited the genetic and exposure-history diversity represented.

The investigators split CD4+ cells into a CD45RA+ naive subset and a CD45RA-negative memory subset. Trimming shortened V by 6 bases and J by 4 bases, and 12 bases separated the two germline ends. Germline lookup yields CDR1 LGHNA and CDR2 YSLEER. The CDR3 has 13 residues. A word on this clone: Its antigen is currently unknown.

The data were produced by immunoSEQ multiplex PCR, yet TCRdb's version contains in-frame clones alone and is incomplete. The table has about 1.5 million clones, roughly 96% seen once; the top ten hold approximately 1.2%. The receptor was derived from a man under 40 in good health. The chain employs TRBV4-3 and TRBJ1-2, with D hard to call. Input material: naive CD4+ T cells sorted from blood. Documented subset: CD45RA+ positively selected. CDR3 in amino acids: CASSPRTGYGYTF. For the CDR3, the DNA is TGCGCCAGCAGTCCAAGAACCGGCTATGGCTACACCTTC.